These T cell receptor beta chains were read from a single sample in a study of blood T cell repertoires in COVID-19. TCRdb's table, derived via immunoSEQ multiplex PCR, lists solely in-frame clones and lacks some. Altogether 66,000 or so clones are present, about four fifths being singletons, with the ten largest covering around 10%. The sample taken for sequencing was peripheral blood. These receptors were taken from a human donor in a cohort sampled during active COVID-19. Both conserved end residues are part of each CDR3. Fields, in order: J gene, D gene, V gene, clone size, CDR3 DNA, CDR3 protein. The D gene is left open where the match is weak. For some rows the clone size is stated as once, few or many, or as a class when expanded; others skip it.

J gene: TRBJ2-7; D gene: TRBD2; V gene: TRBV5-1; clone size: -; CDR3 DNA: TGCGCCAGCAGCTCACAGCGGGGGACCGAGCAGTACTTC; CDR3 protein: CASSSQRGTEQYF
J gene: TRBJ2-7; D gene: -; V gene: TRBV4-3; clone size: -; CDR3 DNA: TGCGCCAGCAGCCAAGATTTGACGGGACACTCCTACGAGCAGTACTTC; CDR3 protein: CASSQDLTGHSYEQYF
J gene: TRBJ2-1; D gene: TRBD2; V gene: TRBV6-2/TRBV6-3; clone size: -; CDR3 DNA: TGTGCCAGCAGTCCGCCCTATGGTAGCGGGAGGGCGAGTGAGCAGTTCTTC; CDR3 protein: CASSPPYGSGRASEQFF
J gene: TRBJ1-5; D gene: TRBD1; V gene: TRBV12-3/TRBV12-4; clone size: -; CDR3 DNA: TGTGCCAGCAGACTCGACAGGGACCAGCCCCAGCATTTT; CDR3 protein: CASRLDRDQPQHF
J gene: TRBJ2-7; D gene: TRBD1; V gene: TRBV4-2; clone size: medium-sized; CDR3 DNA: TGTGCCAGCAGCCGCGACTGGACAGGGGGCCTCGAGCAGTACTTC; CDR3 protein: CASSRDWTGGLEQYF
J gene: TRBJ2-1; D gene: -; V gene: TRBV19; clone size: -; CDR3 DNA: TGTGCCAGTAGTGAGAGGAGTGAGCAGTTCTTC; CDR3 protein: CASSERSEQFF
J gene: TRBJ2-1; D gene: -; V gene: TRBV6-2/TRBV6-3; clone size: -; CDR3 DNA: TGTGCCAGCAGTTACTCTATCTACAATGAGCAGTTCTTC; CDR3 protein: CASSYSIYNEQFF
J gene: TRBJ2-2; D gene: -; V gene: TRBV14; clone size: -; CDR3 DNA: TGTGCCAGCAGCCAAGATACAGTTTTGAACACCGGGGAGCTGTTTTTT; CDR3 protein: CASSQDTVLNTGELFF
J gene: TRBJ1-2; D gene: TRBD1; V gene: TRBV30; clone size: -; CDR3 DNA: TGTGCCTGGAGTAAAAGACAGGGGCACCCTTACGATGGCTACACCTTC; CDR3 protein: CAWSKRQGHPYDGYTF
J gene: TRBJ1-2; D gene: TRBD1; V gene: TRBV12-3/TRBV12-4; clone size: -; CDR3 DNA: TGTGCCAGCAGGACAGGGTCGAGTGGCTACACCTTC; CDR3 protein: CASRTGSSGYTF
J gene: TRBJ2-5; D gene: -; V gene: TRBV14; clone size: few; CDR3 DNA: TGTGCCAGCAGCCTAATTCGGCAGGGTGAGACCCAGTACTTC; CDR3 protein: CASSLIRQGETQYF
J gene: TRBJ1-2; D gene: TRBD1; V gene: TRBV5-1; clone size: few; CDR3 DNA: TGCGCCAGCAGCTTGGGACAGGGAACGGAGGGCTACACCTTC; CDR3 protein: CASSLGQGTEGYTF
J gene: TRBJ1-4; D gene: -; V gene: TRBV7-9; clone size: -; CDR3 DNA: TGTGCCAGCAGCATACTGACAGGACGGGGTGAAAAACTGTTTTTT; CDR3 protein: CASSILTGRGEKLFF
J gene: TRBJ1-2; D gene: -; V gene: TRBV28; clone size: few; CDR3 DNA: TGTGCCAGCAGTTTGACGGGCTATGGCTACACCTTC; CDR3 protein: CASSLTGYGYTF
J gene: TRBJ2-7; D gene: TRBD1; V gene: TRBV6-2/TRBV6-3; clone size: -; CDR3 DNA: TGTGCCAGCAGTTGGGGACAGGGGATCTACGAGCAGTACTTC; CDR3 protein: CASSWGQGIYEQYF
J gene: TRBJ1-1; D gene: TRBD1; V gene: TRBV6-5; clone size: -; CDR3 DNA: TGTGCCACCAGGGGGGGACTTAACACTGAAGCTTTCTTT; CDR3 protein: CATRGGLNTEAFF
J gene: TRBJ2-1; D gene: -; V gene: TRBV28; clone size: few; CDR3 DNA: TGTGCCAGCAGCCCGTCAAGAGCCAATGAGCAGTTCTTC; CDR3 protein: CASSPSRANEQFF
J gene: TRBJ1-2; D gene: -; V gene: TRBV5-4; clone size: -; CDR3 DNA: TGTGCCAGCAGTTTACGGGGGGTTAATGGCTACACCTTC; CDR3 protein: CASSLRGVNGYTF
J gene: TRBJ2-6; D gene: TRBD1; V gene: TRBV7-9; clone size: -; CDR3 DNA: TGTGCCAGCAGCTTAGCCCAGGGGGCGCCTGGGGCCAACGTCCTGACTTTC; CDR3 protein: CASSLAQGAPGANVLTF
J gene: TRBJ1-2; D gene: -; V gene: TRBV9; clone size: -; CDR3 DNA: TGTGCCAGCAGCAACGGGACAAAGTACGGCTACACCTTC; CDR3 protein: CASSNGTKYGYTF
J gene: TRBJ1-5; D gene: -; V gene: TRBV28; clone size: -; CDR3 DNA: TGTGCCAGCAGTTCTGATCAGCCCCAGCATTTT; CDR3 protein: CASSSDQPQHF
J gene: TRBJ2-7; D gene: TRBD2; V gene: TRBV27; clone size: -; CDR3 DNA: TGTGCCAGCAGCCGAAAAACTAGCGGACCCTACGAGCAGTACTTC; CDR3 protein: CASSRKTSGPYEQYF
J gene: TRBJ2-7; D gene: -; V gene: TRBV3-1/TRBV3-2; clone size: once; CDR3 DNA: TGTGCCAGCAGGCGACGGCGAATAATCGGAGGGCCGGGGGAGCAGTACTTC; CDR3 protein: CASRRRRIIGGPGEQYF
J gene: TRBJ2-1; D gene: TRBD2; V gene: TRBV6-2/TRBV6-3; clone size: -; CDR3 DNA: TGTGCCAGCAGCCCCTGGACTAGCGGGAGCAATGAGCAGTTCTTC; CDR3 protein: CASSPWTSGSNEQFF
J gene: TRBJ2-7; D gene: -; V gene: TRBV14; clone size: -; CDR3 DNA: TGTGCCAGCAGCCGAATCAGGGGTAGCTACGAGCAGTACTTC; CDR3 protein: CASSRIRGSYEQYF
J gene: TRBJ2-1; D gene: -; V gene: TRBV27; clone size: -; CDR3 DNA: TGTGCCAGCAGTTTCCGTGGGAGGAGAAAAAATGAGCAGTTCTTC; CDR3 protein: CASSFRGRRKNEQFF
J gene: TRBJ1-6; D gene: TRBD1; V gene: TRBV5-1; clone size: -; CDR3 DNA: TGCGCCAGCAGCTTGGCGGGACAGGGGTCAGCTTCACCCCTCCACTTT; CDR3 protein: CASSLAGQGSASPLHF
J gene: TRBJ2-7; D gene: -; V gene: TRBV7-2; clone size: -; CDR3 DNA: TGTGCCAGCAGCTACCGGGACAACTCCTACGAGCAGTACTTC; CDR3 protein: CASSYRDNSYEQYF
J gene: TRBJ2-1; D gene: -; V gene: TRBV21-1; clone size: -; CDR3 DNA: TGTGCCAGCAGCGATGAAGAGAGCTCCTACAATGAGCAGTTCTTC; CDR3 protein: CASSDEESSYNEQFF
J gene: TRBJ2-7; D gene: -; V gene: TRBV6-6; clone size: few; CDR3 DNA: TGTGCCAGCAGTGACGGTAGCGGACCCTACGAGCAGTACTTC; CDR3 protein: CASSDGSGPYEQYF
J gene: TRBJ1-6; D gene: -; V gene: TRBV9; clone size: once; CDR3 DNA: TGTGCCAGCAGCACCCGTGACAGCCCCCTCCACTTT; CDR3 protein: CASSTRDSPLHF
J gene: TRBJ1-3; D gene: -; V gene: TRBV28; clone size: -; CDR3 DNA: TGTGCCAGCCGGTTAATCTCTGGAAACACCATATATTTT; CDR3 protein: CASRLISGNTIYF
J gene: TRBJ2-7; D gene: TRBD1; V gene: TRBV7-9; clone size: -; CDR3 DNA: TGTGCCAGCAGCTTAGGGGGACAGGGGAACAGGGAGCAGTACTTC; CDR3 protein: CASSLGGQGNREQYF
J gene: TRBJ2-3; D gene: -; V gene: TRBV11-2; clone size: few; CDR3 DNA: TGTGCCAGCCAGCCCGTACGGGTAAGCACAGATACGCAGTATTTT; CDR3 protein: CASQPVRVSTDTQYF
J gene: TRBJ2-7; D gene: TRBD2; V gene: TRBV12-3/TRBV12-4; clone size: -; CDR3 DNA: TGTGCCAGCGCGGGTGCGGGAGGAGTTGTCTTC; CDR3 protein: CASAGAGGVVF
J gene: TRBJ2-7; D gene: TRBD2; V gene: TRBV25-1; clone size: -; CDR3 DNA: TGTGCCAGCAGTGCCGGGGGGGGTTTAACCTACGAGCAGTACTTC; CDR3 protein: CASSAGGGLTYEQYF
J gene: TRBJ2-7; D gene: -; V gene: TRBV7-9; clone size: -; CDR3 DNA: TGTGCCAGCAGCTCTAGAGTCGGGACCCGCGGGGAGGAGCAGTACTTC; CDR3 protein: CASSSRVGTRGEEQYF
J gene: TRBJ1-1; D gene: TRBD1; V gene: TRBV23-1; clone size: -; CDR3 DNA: TGCGCCAGCAGTCAAGAACAGGGGGGTAGCACTGAAGCTTTCTTT; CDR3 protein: CASSQEQGGSTEAFF
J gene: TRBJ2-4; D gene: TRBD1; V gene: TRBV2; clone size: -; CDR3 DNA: TGTGCCAGCAGTGAAGCTAAGGGACAGGGGGCCAAAAACATTCAGTACTTC; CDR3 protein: CASSEAKGQGAKNIQYF
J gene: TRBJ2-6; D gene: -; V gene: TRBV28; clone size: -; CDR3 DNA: TGTGCCAGCAGGAAACGGACAGACGGGAGGGCCAACGTCCTGACTTTC; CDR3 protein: CASRKRTDGRANVLTF
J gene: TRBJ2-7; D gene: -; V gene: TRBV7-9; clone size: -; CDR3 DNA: TGTGCCAGCAGCTTACCAGGGTGGGACTACGAGCAGTACTTC; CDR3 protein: CASSLPGWDYEQYF
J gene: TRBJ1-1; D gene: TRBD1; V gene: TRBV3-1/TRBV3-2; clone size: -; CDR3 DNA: TGTGCCAGCAGCCAAGAGAGGACAGGGGTAATAGCCGAAGCTTTCTTT; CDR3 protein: CASSQERTGVIAEAFF
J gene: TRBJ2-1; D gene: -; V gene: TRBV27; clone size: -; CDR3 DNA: TGTGCCAGCAGTTTATCGAGATCGGGGAGGGGGGTTGTGGGGCAGTTCTTC; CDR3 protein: CASSLSRSGRGVVGQFF
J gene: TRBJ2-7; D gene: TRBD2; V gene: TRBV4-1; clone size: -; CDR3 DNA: TGCGCCAGCAGCCCCCTCGGGACTAGCGGGAGTAAGGCAGGGCAGTACTTC; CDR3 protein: CASSPLGTSGSKAGQYF
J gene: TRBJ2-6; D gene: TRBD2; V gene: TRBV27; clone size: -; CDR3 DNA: TGTGCCAGCAGTTTAAGGACTAGCGGGATCTTCGGGGCCAACGTCCTGACTTTC; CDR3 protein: CASSLRTSGIFGANVLTF
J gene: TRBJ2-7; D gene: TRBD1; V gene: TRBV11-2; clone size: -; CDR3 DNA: TGTGCCAGCAGCTTACTACAGGGGGTAGGGTACGAGCAGTACTTC; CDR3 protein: CASSLLQGVGYEQYF
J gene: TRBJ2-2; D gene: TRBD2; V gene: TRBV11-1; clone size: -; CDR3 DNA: TGTGCCAGCAGCCCAATAGCGGGGGGCACCGGGGAGCTGTTTTTT; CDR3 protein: CASSPIAGGTGELFF
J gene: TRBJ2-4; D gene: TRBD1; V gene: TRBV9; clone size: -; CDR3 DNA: TGTGCCAGCAGCGTAGCCCCAGCACAGGGGGGCATTCAGTACTTC; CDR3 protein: CASSVAPAQGGIQYF
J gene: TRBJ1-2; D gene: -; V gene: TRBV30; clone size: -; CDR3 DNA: TGTGCCTGGAGTCGACTCCCGGAGGGCTATGGCTACACCTTC; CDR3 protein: CAWSRLPEGYGYTF
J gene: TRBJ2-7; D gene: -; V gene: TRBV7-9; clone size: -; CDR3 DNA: TGTGCCAGCAGCCGGGGGTTCGAGCAGTACTTC; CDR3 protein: CASSRGFEQYF
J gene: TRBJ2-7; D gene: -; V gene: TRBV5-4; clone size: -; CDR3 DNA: TGTGCCAGCAGCCCTGGGGGCGGGAGTCATAACGAGCAGTACTTC; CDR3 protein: CASSPGGGSHNEQYF
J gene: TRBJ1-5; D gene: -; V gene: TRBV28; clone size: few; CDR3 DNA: TGTGCCAGCAGTTTTTTGACAGTTCCCAATCAGCCCCAGCATTTT; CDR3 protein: CASSFLTVPNQPQHF
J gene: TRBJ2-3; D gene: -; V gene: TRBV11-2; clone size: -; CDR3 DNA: TGTGCCAGCAGCTTTCGGACAGATACGCAGTATTTT; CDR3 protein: CASSFRTDTQYF
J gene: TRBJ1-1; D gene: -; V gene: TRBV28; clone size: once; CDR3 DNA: TGTGCCAGCAGCCCACACAAGGGGGTGAACACTGAAGCTTTCTTT; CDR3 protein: CASSPHKGVNTEAFF
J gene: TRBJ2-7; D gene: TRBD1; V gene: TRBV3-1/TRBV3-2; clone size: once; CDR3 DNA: TGTGCCAGCAGCCAAGGAAAGGGGACAGGGGGCGAGCAGTACTTC; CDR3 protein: CASSQGKGTGGEQYF
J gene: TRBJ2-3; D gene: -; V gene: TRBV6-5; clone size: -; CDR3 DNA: TGTGCCAGCAGTCCACGGACGGGAAGCACAGATACGCAGTATTTT; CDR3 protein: CASSPRTGSTDTQYF
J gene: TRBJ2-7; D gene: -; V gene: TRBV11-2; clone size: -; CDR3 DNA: TGTGCCAGCAGCTTAGGGGGTGGGCGGGGCTACGAGCAGTACTTC; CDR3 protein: CASSLGGGRGYEQYF
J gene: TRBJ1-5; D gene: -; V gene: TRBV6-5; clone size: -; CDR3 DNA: TGTGCCAGCAAGCCCGGGGTAGCCGCGAGACAGCCCCAGCATTTT; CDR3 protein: CASKPGVAARQPQHF
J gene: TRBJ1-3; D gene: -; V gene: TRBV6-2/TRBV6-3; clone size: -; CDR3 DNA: TGTGCCAGCAGTTACTCGAGTCGCGGGAACTCTGGAAACACCATATATTTT; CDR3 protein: CASSYSSRGNSGNTIYF
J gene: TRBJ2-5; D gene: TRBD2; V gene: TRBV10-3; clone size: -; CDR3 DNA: TGTGCCATCAGTAGAACCGGGACTAGCGGGATTGAGACCCAGTACTTC; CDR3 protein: CAISRTGTSGIETQYF